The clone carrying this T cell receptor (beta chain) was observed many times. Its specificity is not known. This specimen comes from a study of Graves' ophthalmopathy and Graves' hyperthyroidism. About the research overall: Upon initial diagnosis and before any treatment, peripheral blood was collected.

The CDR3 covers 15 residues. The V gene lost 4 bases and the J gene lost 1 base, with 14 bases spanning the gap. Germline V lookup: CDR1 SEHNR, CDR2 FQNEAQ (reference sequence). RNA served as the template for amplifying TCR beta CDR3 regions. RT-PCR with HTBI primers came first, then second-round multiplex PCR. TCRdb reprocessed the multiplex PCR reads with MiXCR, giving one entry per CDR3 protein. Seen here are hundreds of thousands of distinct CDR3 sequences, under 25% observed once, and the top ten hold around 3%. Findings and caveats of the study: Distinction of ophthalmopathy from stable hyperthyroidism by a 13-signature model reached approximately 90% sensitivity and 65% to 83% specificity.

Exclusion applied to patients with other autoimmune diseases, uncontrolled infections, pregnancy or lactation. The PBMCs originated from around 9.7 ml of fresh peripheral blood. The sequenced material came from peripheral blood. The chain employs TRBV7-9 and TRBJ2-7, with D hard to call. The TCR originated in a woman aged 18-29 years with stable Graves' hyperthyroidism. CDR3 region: CASSSSRHTSYEQYF. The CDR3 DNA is TGTGCCAGCAGCTCTTCGAGACACACTTCCTACGAGCAGTACTTC.